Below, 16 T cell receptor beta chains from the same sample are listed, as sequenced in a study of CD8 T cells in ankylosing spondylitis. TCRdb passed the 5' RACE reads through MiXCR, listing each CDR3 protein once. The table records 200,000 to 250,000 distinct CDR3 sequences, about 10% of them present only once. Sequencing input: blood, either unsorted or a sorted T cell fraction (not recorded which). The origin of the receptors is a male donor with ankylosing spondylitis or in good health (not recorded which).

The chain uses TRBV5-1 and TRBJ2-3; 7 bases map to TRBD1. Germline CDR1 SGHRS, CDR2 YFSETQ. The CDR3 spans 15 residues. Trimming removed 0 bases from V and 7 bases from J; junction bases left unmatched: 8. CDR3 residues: CASSLATGAGNTQYF. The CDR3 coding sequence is TGCGCCAGCAGCTTGGCAACAGGGGCTGGAAATACGCAGTATTTT.

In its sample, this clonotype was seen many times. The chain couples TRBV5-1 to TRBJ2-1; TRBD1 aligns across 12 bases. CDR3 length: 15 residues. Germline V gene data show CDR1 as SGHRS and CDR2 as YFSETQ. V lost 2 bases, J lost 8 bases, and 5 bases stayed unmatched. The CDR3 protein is CASSFGTGGFHEQFF. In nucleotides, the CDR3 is TGCGCCAGCAGCTTCGGGACAGGGGGCTTCCATGAGCAGTTCTTC.

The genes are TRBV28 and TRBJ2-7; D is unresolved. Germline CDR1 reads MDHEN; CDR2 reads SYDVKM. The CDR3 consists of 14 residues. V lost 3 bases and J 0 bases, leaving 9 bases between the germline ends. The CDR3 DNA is TGTGCCAGCAGTTTCCAGCGTTCCTCCTACGAGCAGTACTTC. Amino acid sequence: CASSFQRSSYEQYF.

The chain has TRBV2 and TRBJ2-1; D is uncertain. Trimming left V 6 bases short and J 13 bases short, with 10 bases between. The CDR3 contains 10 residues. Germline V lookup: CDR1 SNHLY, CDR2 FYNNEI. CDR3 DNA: TGTGCCAGCAGGGGTAGCAGACAGTTCTTC. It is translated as CASRGSRQFF. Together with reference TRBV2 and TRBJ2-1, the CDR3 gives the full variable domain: EPEVTQTPSHQVTQMGQEVILRCVPISNHLYFYWYRQILGQKVEFLVSFYNNEISEKSEIFDDQFSVERPDGSNFTLKIRSTKLEDSAMYFCASRGSRQFFGPGTRLTVL.

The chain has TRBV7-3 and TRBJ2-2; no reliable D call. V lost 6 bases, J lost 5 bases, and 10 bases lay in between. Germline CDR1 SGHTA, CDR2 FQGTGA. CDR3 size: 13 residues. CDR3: CASRPQLTGELFF. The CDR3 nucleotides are TGTGCCAGCAGGCCCCAGTTGACCGGGGAGCTGTTTTTT. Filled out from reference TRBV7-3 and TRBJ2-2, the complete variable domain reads GAGVSQTPSNKVTEKGKYVELRCDPISGHTALYWYRQSLGQGPEFLIYFQGTGAADDSGLPNDRFFAVRPEGSVSTLKIQRTERGDSAVYLCASRPQLTGELFFGEGSRLTVL.

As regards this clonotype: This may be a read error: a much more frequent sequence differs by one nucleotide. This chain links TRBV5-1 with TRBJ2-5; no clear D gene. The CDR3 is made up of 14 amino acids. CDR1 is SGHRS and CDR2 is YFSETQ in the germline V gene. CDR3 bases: TGCGTCAGCAGCCCTTCAACAGACCAAGAGACCCAGTACTTC. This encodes CVSSPSTDQETQYF.

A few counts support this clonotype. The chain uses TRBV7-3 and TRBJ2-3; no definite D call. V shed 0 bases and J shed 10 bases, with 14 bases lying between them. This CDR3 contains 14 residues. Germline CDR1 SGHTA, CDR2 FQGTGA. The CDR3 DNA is TGTGCCAGCAGCTTAACCGGTTTGTCGCCAGCGCAGTATTTT. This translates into CASSLTGLSPAQYF.

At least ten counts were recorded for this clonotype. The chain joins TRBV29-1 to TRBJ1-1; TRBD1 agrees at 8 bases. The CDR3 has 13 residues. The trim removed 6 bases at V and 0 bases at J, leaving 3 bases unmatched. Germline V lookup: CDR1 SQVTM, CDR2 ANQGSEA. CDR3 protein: CSVLDRVNTEAFF. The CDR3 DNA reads TGCAGCGTCTTGGACAGGGTGAACACTGAAGCTTTCTTT.

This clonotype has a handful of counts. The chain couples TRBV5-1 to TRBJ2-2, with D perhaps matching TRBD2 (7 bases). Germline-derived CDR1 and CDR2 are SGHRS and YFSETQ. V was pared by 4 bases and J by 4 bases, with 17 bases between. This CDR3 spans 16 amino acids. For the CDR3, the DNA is TGCGCCAGCAGCGAGCGGGACAACGAGATCACCGGGGAGCTGTTTTTT. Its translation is CASSERDNEITGELFF.

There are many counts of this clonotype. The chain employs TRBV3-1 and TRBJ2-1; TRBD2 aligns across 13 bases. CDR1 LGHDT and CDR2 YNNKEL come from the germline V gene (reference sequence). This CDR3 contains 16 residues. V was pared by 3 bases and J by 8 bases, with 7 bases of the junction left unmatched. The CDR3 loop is CASSQELAGGTYEQFF. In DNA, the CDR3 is TGTGCCAGCAGCCAGGAACTAGCGGGAGGGACCTATGAGCAGTTCTTC.

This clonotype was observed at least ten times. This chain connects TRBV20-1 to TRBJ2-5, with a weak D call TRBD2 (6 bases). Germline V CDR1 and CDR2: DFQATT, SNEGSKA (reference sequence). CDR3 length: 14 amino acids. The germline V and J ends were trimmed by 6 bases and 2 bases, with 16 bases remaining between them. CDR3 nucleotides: TGCAGTGCCGGACCCTGGGGGGTTCAAGAGACCCAGTACTTC. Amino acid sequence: CSAGPWGVQETQYF.

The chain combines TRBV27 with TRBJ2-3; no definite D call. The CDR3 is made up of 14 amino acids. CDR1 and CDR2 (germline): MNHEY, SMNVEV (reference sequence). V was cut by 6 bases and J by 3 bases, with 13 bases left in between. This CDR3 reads CASRVMAPTDTQYF. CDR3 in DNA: TGTGCCAGCAGGGTAATGGCACCGACAGATACGCAGTATTTT.

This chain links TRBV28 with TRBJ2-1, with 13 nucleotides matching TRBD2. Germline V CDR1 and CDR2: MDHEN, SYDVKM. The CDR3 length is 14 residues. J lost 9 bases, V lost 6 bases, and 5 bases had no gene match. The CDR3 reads CASRGLAGKFEQFF. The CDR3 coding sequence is TGTGCCAGCAGGGGACTAGCGGGAAAGTTTGAGCAGTTCTTC.

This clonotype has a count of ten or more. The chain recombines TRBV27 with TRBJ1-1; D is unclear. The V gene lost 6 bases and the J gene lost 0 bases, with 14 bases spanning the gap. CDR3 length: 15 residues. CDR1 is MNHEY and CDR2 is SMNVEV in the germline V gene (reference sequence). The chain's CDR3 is CASSPWVGLNTEAFF. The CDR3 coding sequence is TGTGCCAGCAGCCCCTGGGTGGGTCTGAACACTGAAGCTTTCTTT.

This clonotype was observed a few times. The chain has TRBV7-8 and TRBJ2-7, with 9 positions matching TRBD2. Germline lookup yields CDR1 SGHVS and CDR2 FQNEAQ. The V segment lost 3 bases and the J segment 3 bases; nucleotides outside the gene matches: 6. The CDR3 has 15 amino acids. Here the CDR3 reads CASSFRSGSIYEQYF. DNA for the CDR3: TGTGCCAGCAGCTTCCGTAGCGGGAGTATCTACGAGCAGTACTTC.

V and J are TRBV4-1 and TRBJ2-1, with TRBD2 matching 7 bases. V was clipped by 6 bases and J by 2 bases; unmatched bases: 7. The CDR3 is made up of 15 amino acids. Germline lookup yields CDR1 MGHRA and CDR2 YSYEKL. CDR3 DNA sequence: TGCGCCAGCAGGAGTCTGGGGGGGGCCTACAATGAGCAGTTCTTC. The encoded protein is CASRSLGGAYNEQFF.